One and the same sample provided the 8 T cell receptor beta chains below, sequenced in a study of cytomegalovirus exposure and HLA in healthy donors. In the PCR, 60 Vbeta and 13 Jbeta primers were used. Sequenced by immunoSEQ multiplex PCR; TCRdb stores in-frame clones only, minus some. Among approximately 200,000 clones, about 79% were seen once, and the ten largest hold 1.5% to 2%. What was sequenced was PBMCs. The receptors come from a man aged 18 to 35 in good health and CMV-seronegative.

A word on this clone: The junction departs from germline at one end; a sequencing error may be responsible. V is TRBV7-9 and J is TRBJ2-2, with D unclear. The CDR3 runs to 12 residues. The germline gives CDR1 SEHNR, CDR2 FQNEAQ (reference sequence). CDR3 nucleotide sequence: TGTTCCAGCAGCCTGAACACCGGGGAGCTGTTTTTT. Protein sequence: CSSSLNTGELFF.

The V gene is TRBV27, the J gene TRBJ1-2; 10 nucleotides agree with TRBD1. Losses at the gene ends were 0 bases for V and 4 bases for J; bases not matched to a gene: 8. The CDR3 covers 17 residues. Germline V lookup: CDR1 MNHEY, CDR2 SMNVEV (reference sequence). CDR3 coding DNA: TGTGCCAGCAGTTTATCGCCGGGACAGGGGAATCCCTATGGCTACACCTTC. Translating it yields CASSLSPGQGNPYGYTF.

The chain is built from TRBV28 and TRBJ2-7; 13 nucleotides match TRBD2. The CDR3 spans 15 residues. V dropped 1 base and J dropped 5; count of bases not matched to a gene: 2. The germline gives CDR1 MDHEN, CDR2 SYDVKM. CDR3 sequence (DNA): TGTGCCAGCAGTTTATCCGGACTAGCGGGAGACGAGCAGTACTTC. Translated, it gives CASSLSGLAGDEQYF.

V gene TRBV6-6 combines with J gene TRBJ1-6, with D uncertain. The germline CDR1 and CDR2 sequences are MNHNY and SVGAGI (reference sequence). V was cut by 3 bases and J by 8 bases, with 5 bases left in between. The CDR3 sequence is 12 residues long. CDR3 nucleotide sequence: TGTGCCAGCAGTTATATTGATTCACCCCTCCACTTT. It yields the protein CASSYIDSPLHF.

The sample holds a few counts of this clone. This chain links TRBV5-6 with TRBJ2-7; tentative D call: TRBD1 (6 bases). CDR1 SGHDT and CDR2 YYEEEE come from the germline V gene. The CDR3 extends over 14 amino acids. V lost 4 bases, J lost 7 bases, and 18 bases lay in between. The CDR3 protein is CASSRQALSREQYF. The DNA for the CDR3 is TGTGCCAGCAGCAGACAGGCCCTCTCTCGGGAGCAGTACTTC.

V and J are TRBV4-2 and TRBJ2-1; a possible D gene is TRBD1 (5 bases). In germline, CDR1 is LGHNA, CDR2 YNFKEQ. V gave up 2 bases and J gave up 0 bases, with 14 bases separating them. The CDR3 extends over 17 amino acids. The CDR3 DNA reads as TGTGCCAGCAGCCAACCTGGGGCCCAGAGCTCCTACAATGAGCAGTTCTTC. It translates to CASSQPGAQSSYNEQFF.

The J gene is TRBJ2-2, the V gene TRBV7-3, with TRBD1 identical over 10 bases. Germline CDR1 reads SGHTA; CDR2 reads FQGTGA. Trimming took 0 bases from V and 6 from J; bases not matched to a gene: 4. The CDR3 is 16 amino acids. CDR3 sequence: CASSLTGTGDSGELFF. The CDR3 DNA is TGTGCCAGCAGCTTAACCGGGACAGGGGATTCCGGGGAGCTGTTTTTT.

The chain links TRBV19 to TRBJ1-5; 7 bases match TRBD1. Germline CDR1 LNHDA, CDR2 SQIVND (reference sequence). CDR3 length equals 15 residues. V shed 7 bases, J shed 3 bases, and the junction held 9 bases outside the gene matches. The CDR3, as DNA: TGTGCCAGTATGAGCCAGACAGGGCTCAATCAGCCCCAGCATTTT. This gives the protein CASMSQTGLNQPQHF. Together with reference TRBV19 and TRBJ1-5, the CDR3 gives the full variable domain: DGGITQSPKYLFRKEGQNVTLSCEQNLNHDAMYWYRQDPGQGLRLIYYSQIVNDFQKGDIAEGYSVSREKKESFPLTVTSAQKNPTAFYLCASMSQTGLNQPQHFGDGTRLSIL.